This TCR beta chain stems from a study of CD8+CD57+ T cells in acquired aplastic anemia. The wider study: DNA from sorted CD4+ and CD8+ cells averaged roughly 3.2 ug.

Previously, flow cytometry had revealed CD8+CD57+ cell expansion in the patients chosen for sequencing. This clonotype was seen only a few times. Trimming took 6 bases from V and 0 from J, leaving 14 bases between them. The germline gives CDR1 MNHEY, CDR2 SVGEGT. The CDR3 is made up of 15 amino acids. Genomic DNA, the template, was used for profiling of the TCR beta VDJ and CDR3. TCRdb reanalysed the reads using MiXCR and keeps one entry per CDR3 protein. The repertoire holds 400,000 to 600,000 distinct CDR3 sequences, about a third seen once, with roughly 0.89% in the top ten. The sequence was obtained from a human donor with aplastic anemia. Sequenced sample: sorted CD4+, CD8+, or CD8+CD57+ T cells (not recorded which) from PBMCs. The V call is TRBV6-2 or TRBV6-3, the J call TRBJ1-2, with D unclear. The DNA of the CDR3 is TGTGCCAGCAGCCCCACCACCCTAGCTAACTATGGCTACACCTTC. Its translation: CASSPTTLANYGYTF.